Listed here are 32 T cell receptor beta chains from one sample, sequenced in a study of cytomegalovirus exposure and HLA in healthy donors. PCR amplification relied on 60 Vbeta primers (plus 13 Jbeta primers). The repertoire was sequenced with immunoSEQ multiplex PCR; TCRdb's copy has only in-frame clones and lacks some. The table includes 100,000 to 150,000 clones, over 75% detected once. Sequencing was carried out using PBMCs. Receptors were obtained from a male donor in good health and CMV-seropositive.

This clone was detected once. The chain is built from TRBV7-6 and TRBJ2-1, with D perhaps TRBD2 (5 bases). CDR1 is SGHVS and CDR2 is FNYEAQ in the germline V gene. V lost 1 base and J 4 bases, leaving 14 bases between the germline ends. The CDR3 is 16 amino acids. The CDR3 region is CASSLGRDGIYNEQFF. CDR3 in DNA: TGTGCCAGCAGCTTAGGTCGGGATGGGATATACAATGAGCAGTTCTTC.

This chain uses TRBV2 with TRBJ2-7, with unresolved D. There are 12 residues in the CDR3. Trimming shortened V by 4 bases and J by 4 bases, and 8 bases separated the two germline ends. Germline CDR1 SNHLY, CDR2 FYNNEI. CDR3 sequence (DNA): TGTGCCAGCAGTGGCTCACTTTACGAGCAGTACTTC. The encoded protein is CASSGSLYEQYF.

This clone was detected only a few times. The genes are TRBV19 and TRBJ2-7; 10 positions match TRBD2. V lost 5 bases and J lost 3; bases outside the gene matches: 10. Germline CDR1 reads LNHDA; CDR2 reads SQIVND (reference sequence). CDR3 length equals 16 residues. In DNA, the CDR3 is TGTGCCAGTAGTCCTAGCGGGAGCCCCCCGGTCTACGAGCAGTACTTC. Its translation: CASSPSGSPPVYEQYF.

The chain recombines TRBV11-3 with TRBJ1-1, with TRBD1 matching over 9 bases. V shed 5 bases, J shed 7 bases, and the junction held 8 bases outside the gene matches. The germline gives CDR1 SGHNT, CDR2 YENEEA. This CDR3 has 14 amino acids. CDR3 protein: CASSIWGTGNEAFF. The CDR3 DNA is TGTGCCAGCAGCATATGGGGGACAGGGAATGAAGCTTTCTTT.

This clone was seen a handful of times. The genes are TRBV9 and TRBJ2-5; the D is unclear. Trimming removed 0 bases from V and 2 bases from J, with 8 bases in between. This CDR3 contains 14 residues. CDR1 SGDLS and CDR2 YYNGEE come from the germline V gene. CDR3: CASSVGTRQETQYF. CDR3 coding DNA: TGTGCCAGCAGCGTAGGAACTCGACAAGAGACCCAGTACTTC.

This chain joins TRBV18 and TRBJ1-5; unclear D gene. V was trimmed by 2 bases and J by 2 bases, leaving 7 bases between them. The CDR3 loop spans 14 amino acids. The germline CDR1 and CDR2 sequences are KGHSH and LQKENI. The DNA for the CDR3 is TGTGCCAGCTCACCAGCGGTGGGCAATCAGCCCCAGCATTTT. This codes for CASSPAVGNQPQHF.

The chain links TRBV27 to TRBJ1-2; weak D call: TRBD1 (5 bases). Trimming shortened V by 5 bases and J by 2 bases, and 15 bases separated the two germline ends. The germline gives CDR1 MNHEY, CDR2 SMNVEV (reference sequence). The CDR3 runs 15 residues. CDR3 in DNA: TGTGCCAGCAGTCCATTAGGGGCGGTAAACTATGGCTACACCTTC. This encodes CASSPLGAVNYGYTF.

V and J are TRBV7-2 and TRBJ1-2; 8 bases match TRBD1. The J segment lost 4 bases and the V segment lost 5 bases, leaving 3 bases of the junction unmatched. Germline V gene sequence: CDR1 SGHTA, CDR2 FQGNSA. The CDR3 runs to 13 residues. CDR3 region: CASSGDRSYGYTF. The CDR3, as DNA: TGTGCCAGCAGCGGGGACAGGAGCTATGGCTACACCTTC. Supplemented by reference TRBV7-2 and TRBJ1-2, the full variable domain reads GAGVSQSPSNKVTEKGKDVELRCDPISGHTALYWYRQSLGQGLEFLIYFQGNSAPDKSGLPSDRFSAERTGGSVSTLTIQRTQQEDSAVYLCASSGDRSYGYTFGSGTRLTVV.

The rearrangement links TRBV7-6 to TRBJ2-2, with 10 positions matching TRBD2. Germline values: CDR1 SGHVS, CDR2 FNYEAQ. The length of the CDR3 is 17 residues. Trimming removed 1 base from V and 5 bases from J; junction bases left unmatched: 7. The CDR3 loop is CASSLGSSGSWTGELFF. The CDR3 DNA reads TGTGCCAGCAGCTTAGGGTCTAGCGGGAGTTGGACCGGGGAGCTGTTTTTT.

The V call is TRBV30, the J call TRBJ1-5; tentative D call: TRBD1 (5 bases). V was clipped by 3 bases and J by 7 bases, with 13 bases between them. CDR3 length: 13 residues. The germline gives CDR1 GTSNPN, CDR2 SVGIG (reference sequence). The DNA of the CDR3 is TGTGCCTGGAGCCGGCAGGGATTCCAGCCCCAGCATTTT. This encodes CAWSRQGFQPQHF. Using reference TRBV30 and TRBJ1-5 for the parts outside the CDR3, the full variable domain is SQTIHQWPATLVQPVGSPLSLECTVEGTSNPNLYWYRQAAGRGLQLLFYSVGIGQISSEVPQNLSASRPQDRQFILSSKKLLLSDSGFYLCAWSRQGFQPQHFGDGTRLSIL.

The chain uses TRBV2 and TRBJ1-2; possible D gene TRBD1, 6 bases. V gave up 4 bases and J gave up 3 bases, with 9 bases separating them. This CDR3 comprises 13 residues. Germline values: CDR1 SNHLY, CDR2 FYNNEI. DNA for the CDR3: TGTGCCAGCAGTGTACAGGGATACTATGGCTACACCTTC. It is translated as CASSVQGYYGYTF.

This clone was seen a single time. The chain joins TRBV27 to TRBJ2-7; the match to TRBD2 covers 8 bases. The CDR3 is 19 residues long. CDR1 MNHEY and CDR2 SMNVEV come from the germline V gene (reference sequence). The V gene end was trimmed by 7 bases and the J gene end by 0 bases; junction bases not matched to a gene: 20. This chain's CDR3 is CASTPGLDPSLFCSYEQYF. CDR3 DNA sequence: TGTGCCAGCACCCCGGGACTAGATCCTTCCCTTTTTTGCTCCTACGAGCAGTACTTC.

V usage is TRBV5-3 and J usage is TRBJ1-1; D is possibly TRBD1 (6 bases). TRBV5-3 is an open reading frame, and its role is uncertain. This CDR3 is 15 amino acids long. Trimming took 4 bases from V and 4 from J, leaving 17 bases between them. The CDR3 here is CARSPRRRGATEAFF. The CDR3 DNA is TGTGCCAGAAGCCCGCGGAGACGGGGGGCCACTGAAGCTTTCTTT.

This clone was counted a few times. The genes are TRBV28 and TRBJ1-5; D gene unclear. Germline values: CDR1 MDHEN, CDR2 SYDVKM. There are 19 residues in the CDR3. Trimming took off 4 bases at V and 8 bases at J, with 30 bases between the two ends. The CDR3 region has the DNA TGTGCCAGCAGTTCGCCGGTCCAGGCAACTCGGCGATTTATGGAGCCCCAGCATTTT. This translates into CASSSPVQATRRFMEPQHF.

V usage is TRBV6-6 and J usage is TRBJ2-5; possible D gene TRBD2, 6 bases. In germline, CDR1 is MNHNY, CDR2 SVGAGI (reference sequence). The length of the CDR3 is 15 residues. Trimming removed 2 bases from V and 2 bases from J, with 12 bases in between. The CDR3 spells CASSYDRGVQETQYF. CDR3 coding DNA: TGTGCCAGCAGTTACGATCGCGGGGTACAAGAGACCCAGTACTTC.

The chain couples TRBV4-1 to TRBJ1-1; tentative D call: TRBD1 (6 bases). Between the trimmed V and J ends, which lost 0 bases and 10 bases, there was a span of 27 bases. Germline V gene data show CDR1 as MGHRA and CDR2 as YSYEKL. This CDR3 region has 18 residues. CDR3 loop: CASSQEETFGTSTSRAFF. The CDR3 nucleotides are TGCGCCAGCAGCCAAGAAGAGACGTTCGGGACATCCACATCTCGAGCTTTCTTT.

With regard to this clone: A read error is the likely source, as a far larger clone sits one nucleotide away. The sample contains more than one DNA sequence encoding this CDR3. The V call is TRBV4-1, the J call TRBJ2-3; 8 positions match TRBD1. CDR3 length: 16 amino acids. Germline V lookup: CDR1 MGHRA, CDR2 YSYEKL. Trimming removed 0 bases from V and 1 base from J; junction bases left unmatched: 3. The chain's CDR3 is CASSQEMGQGTDTQYF. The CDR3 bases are TGCGCCAGCAGCCAAGAGATGGGACAGGGCACAGATACGCAGTATTTT.

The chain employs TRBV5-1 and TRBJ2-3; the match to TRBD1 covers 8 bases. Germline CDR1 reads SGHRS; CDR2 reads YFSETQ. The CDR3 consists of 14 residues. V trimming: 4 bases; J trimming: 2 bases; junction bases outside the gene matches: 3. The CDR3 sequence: CASSEQGATDTQYF. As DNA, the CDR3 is TGCGCCAGCAGCGAGCAGGGGGCCACAGATACGCAGTATTTT. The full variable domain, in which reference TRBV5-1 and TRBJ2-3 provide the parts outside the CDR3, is KAGVTQTPRYLIKTRGQQVTLSCSPISGHRSVSWYQQTPGQGLQFLFEYFSETQRNKGNFPGRFSGRQFSNSRSEMNVSTLELGDSALYLCASSEQGATDTQYFGPGTRLTVL.

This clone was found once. The CDR3: CASSASTGGGEQYF. CDR3 nucleotides: TGTGCCAGCAGTGCCTCGACAGGGGGAGGCGAGCAGTACTTC. The V call is TRBV6-4, the J call TRBJ2-7, with 9 bases aligning to TRBD1. The germline V gene encodes CDR1 MRHNA and CDR2 SNTAGT. The V gene end was trimmed by 4 bases and the J gene end by 6 bases; junction bases not matched to a gene: 7. CDR3 length equals 14 residues.

CDR3 coding DNA: TGCAGCGTTGATCTGGGACTAGCGGGGGGGGAGACCCAGTACTTC. Residues: CSVDLGLAGGETQYF. This chain links TRBV29-1 with TRBJ2-5; 16 bases agree with TRBD2. J gave up 5 bases and V 3 bases, and 3 bases lay outside the gene matches. In germline, CDR1 is SQVTM, CDR2 ANQGSEA. This CDR3 has 15 amino acids.

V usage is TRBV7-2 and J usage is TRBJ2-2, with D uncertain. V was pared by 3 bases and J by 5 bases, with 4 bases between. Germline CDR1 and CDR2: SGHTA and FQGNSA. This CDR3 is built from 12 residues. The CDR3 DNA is TGTGCCAGCAGCTTTGCGACCGGGGAGCTGTTTTTT. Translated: CASSFATGELFF.

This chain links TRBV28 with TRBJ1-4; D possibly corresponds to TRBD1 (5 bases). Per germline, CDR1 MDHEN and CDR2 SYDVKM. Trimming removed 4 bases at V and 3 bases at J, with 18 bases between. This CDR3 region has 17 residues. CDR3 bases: TGTGCCAGCAGTTCCGAGGGGCGAAGGGAGGCTAATGAAAAACTGTTTTTT. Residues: CASSSEGRREANEKLFF.

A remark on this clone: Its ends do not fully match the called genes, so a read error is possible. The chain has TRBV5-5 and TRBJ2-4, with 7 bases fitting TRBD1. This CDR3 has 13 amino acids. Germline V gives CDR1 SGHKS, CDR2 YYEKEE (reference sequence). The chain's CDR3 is CASSFLQGNSQYF. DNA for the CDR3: TGTGCCAGCAGCTTCCTACAGGGGAACAGTCAGTACTTC. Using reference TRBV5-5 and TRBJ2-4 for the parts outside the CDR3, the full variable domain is DAGVTQSPTHLIKTRGQQVTLRCSPISGHKSVSWYQQVLGQGPQFIFQYYEKEERGRGNFPDRFSARQFPNYSSELNVNALLLGDSALYLCASSFLQGNSQYFGAGTRLSVL.

The CDR3 nucleotides read TGCAGTGCCCCGGGACTGTACGAGCAGTACTTC. Encoded protein: CSAPGLYEQYF. The J gene is TRBJ2-5, the V gene TRBV20-1; TRBD2 is a possible D gene (6 bases). The J call may be faulty, since TRBJ2-7 better matches the DNA end. Germline CDR1 is DFQATT and CDR2 is SNEGSKA (reference sequence). CDR3 length equals 11 residues.

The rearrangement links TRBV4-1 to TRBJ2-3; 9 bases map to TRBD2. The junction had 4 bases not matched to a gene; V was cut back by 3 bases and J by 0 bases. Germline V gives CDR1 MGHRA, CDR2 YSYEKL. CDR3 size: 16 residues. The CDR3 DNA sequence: TGCGCCAGCAGCCAGACTAGCGGTTATAGCACAGATACGCAGTATTTT. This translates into CASSQTSGYSTDTQYF.

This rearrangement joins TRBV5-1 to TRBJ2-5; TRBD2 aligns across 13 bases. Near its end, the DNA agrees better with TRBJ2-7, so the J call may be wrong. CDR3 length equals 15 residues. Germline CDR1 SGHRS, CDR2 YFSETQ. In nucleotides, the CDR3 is TGCGCCAGCAGCGTGGGACTAGCGGGGCGGTACGAGCAGTACTTC. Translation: CASSVGLAGRYEQYF.

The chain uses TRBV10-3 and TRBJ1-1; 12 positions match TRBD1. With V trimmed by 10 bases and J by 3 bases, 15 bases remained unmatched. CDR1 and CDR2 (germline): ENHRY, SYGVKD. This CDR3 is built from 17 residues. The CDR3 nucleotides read TGTGCCACCTCGCCGGGACAGGGGGCGCTTCGGCACACTGAAGCTTTCTTT. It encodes CATSPGQGALRHTEAFF.

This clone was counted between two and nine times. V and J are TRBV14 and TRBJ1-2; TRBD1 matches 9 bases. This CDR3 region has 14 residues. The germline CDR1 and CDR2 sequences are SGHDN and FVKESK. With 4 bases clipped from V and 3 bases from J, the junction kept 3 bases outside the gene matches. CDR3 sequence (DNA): TGTGCCAGCAGCCCAGGACAGGGGTACTATGGCTACACCTTC. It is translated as CASSPGQGYYGYTF.

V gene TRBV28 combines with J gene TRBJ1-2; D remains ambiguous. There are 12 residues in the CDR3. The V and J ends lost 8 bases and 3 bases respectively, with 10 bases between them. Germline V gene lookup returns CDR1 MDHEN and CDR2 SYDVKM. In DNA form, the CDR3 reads TGTGCCAGCTTTACCCGGGACTATGGCTACACCTTC. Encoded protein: CASFTRDYGYTF.

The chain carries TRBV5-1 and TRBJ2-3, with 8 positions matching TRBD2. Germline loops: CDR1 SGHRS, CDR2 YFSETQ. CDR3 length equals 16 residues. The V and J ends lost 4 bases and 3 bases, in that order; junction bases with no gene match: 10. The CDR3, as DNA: TGCGCCAGCAGCCCCACGGGAGGGCCCGTAACAGATACGCAGTATTTT. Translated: CASSPTGGPVTDTQYF.

The DNA for the CDR3 is TGTGCCAGTAGTCGGAGCGGATGGGAGACCCAGTACTTC. This sequence encodes CASSRSGWETQYF. The rearrangement joins TRBV19 to TRBJ2-5, with D possibly matching TRBD2 (5 bases). Trimming left V 5 bases short and J 5 bases short, with 12 bases between. CDR1 is LNHDA, CDR2 SQIVND, per germline (reference sequence). CDR3 size: 13 residues.

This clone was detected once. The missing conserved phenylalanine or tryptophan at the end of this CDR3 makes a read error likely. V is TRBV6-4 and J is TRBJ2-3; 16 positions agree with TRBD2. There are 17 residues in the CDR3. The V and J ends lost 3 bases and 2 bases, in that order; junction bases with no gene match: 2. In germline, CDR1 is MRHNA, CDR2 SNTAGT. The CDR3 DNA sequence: TGTGCCAGCAGTGAGGGGACTAGCGGGGGGGCCACAGATACGCAGTATTGT. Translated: CASSEGTSGGATDTQYC.